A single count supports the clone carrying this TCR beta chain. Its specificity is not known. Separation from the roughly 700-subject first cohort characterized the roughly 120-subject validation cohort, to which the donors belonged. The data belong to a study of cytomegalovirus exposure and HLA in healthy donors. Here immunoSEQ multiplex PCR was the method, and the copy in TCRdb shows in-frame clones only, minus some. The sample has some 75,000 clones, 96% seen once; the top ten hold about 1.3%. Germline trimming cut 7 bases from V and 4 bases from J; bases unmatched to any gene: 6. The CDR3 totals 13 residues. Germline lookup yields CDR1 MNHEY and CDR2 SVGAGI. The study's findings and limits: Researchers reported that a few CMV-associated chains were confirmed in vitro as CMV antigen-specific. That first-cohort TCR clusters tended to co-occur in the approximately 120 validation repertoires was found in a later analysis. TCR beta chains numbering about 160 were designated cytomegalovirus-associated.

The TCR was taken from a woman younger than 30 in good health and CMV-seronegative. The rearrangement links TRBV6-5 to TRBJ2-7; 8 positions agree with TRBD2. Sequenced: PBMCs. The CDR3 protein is CASTREGRYEQYF. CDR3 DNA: TGTGCCAGCACCCGGGAGGGCCGGTACGAGCAGTACTTC.